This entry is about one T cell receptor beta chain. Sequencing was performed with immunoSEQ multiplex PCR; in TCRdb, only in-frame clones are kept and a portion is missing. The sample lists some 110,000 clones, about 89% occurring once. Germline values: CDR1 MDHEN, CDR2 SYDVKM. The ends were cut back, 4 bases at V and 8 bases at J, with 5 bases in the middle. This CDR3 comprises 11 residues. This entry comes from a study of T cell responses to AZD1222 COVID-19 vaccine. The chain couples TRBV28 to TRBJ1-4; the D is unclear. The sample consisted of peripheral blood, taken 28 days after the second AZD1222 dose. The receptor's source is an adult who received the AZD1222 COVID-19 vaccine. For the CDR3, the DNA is TGTGCCAGCAGTTCCCCGGAAAAACTGTTTTTT. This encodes CASSSPEKLFF.